Presented here are 24 T cell receptor beta chains from one specimen sequenced in a study of metastatic and nonmetastatic thyroid tumors. No patient had received any treatment before thyroid surgery. TCRdb reanalyzed the PCR reads via MiXCR. This sample carries some 31,000 clones, around 4% of them seen once, and the ten largest clones take 21%. The sequencing sample was made of blood. All receptors come from a female donor with papillary thyroid cancer or a benign thyroid nodule (not recorded which). Some clones in this sample may be carry-over from other donors' samples.

In its sample, this clone was seen a few times. The chain has TRBV19 and TRBJ2-7; D may be TRBD1 or TRBD2 (5 bases each). The V gene's germline CDR1 is LNHDA and CDR2 SQIVND (reference sequence). Deletions cut 7 bases from V and 6 bases from J, with 16 bases between. This CDR3 has 13 residues. The CDR3 region has the DNA TGTGCCAGTATGCTCGGGACCGGGTTCGAGCAGTACTTC. This codes for CASMLGTGFEQYF.

This clone has more than one count but fewer than ten. The junction departs from germline at one end; a sequencing error may be responsible. CDR3 in DNA: TGTTCCAGCAGCCAAGAAGCGGGAGGGCCTTATGAGCAGTACTTC. Encoded protein: CSSSQEAGGPYEQYF. The J gene is TRBJ2-7, the V gene TRBV4-2; the match to TRBD2 covers 10 bases. In germline, CDR1 is LGHNA, CDR2 YNFKEQ. This CDR3 comprises 15 residues.

This clone showed up many times. The rearrangement joins TRBV7-9 to TRBJ2-1; 10 bases fit TRBD2. The CDR3 is 19 amino acids. Germline V gene data show CDR1 as SEHNR and CDR2 as FQNEAQ (reference sequence). Trimming at V came to 3 bases and at J to 1 base, leaving 12 bases not matched to a gene. The DNA for the CDR3 is TGTGCCAGCAGCTTGGCTCTAGGGGTACTAGCGGGATCCTACAATGAGCAGTTCTTC. Its protein is CASSLALGVLAGSYNEQFF.

This clone has a handful of counts. J is TRBJ2-1 and V is TRBV6-2 or TRBV6-3, with 10 bases identical to TRBD2. Trimming at V came to 5 bases and at J to 9 bases, leaving 7 bases not matched to a gene. The CDR3 runs 14 residues. Germline assignment: CDR1 MNHEY and CDR2 SVGEGT. The CDR3 is CASSASGRGLEQFF. CDR3 DNA: TGTGCCAGCAGTGCTAGCGGGAGAGGTCTTGAGCAGTTCTTC.

The rearrangement joins TRBV28 to TRBJ2-7; D is possibly TRBD1 (6 bases). CDR1 MDHEN and CDR2 SYDVKM come from the germline V gene. The CDR3 runs to 15 residues. Trimming pared 5 bases from V and 4 bases from J, leaving 18 bases between. As DNA, the CDR3 is TGTGCCAGCAGTGATAGGTACAGGGCCCAGTACGAGCAGTACTTC. Translating it yields CASSDRYRAQYEQYF.

This clone was observed many times. This rearrangement joins TRBV13 to TRBJ1-4; D not resolved. CDR1 and CDR2 (germline): PRHDT, FYEKMQ (reference sequence). This CDR3 region has 13 residues. V was cut by 0 bases and J by 7 bases, with 6 bases left in between. CDR3 sequence: CASSLGRGEKLFF. The CDR3 region has the DNA TGTGCCAGCAGCTTAGGGCGGGGTGAAAAACTGTTTTTT. Full variable domain (rest looked up from reference TRBV13 and TRBJ1-4): AAGVIQSPRHLIKEKRETATLKCYPIPRHDTVYWYQQGPGQDPQFLISFYEKMQSDKGSIPDRFSAQQFSDYHSELNMSSLELGDSALYFCASSLGRGEKLFFGSGTQLSVL.

The V gene is TRBV27, the J gene TRBJ1-3, with 7 bases aligning to TRBD1. Germline V gene sequence: CDR1 MNHEY, CDR2 SMNVEV (reference sequence). The CDR3 is 17 residues long. Trimming cost V 7 bases and J 2 bases; bases outside gene matches: 14. The CDR3 sequence is CASTIYGTAETGNTIYF. DNA of the CDR3: TGTGCCAGCACCATATACGGGACAGCTGAAACTGGAAACACCATATATTTT.

The chain links TRBV7-9 to TRBJ2-3; TRBD2 might be the D (5 bases). From germline, CDR1 is SEHNR and CDR2 FQNEAQ (reference sequence). The CDR3 length is 17 residues. Trimming left V 4 bases short and J 2 bases short, with 19 bases between. CDR3: CASSCDTAGEFTDTQYF. CDR3 DNA sequence: TGTGCCAGCAGCTGTGATACGGCGGGCGAATTCACAGATACGCAGTATTTT. Full variable domain (rest looked up from reference TRBV7-9 and TRBJ2-3): DTGVSQNPRHKITKRGQNVTFRCDPISEHNRLYWYRQTLGQGPEFLTYFQNEAQLEKSRLLSDRFSAERPKGSFSTLEIQRTEQGDSAMYLCASSCDTAGEFTDTQYFGPGTRLTVL.

This clone was counted many times. The rearrangement uses TRBV19 and TRBJ1-3, with D perhaps TRBD1 (5 bases). This CDR3 has 15 residues. Germline loops: CDR1 LNHDA, CDR2 SQIVND (reference sequence). V lost 5 bases, J lost 3 bases, and 14 bases lay in between. The CDR3 protein is CASSVSDTYGNTIYF. The CDR3 DNA reads as TGTGCCAGTAGTGTATCGGACACCTATGGAAACACCATATATTTT.

This clone was seen at least ten times. J is TRBJ1-4 and V is TRBV5-1; no clear D gene. Germline loops: CDR1 SGHRS, CDR2 YFSETQ. The CDR3 runs 16 residues. Trimming removed 3 bases from V and 5 bases from J, with 17 bases in between. The CDR3 reads CASSSLPLAGNEKLFF. The CDR3 nucleotides are TGCGCCAGCAGCTCACTCCCTTTAGCGGGCAATGAAAAACTGTTTTTT.

There are a few counts of this clone. The chain uses TRBV6-9 and TRBJ2-7; D gene uncertain. The CDR3 extends over 15 amino acids. Trimming pared 4 bases from V and 3 bases from J, leaving 16 bases between. Germline assignment: CDR1 MNHGY and CDR2 SVAAGI. This chain's CDR3 is CASSLADDPGYEQYF. CDR3 DNA: TGTGCCAGCAGTTTGGCCGACGACCCGGGCTACGAGCAGTACTTC.

This clone was seen only a few times. The V gene is TRBV5-1, the J gene TRBJ2-7, with D tentatively TRBD1 (5 bases). Germline lookup yields CDR1 SGHRS and CDR2 YFSETQ. Trimming stripped 0 bases from V and 2 bases from J, with 9 bases between. This CDR3 has 14 residues. CDR3 bases: TGCGCCAGCAGCTTGGAACAGGCGGCCTACGAGCAGTACTTC. This gives the protein CASSLEQAAYEQYF.

This clone was detected many times. The rearrangement uses TRBV12-3 or TRBV12-4 and TRBJ1-5, with D unclear. Trimming took off 3 bases at V and 9 bases at J, with 15 bases between the two ends. This CDR3 has 14 residues. The CDR3, as DNA: TGTGCCAGCAGTTTTGCAGGATCTTCGGGGCCCCAGCATTTT. Protein: CASSFAGSSGPQHF.

This clone was recorded a few times. This chain links TRBV6-5 with TRBJ2-6, with D hard to call. V dropped 3 bases and J dropped 4 bases, with 4 bases sitting between them. Germline assignment: CDR1 MNHEY and CDR2 SVGAGI. The length of the CDR3 is 13 residues. The CDR3 DNA sequence: TGTGCCAGCAGTTATTCCGGGGCCAACGTCCTGACTTTC. It yields the protein CASSYSGANVLTF.

This CDR3 reads CASSYSTGGLGYTF. The CDR3 DNA follows: TGTGCCAGCAGTTACTCGACAGGGGGGCTCGGCTACACCTTC. V usage is TRBV6-2 or TRBV6-3 and J usage is TRBJ1-2, with TRBD1 matching over 9 bases. Looked up from germline, CDR1 is MNHEY and CDR2 is SVGEGT. J lost 8 bases, V lost 0 bases, and 4 bases had no gene match. The CDR3 extends over 14 amino acids.

This clone was detected ten times or more. The chain uses TRBV11-2 and TRBJ2-4; tentatively, D is TRBD1 (6 bases). This CDR3 is built from 16 residues. The germline CDR1 and CDR2 sequences are SGHAT and FQNNGV. Trimming cost V 4 bases and J 0 bases, with 13 bases left between them. CDR3 sequence reads: CASSSRTALAKNIQYF. CDR3 bases: TGTGCCAGCAGCTCACGGACAGCACTAGCCAAAAACATTCAGTACTTC.

The table lists this clone with a few counts. The V call is TRBV12-3 or TRBV12-4, the J call TRBJ1-1; D might be TRBD1 (5 bases). V was shortened by 6 bases and J by 6 bases, with 17 bases between the two germline ends. CDR3 size: 14 residues. The CDR3 DNA sequence: TGTGCCAGCAGCTCTAGCCAAGAGGGACCTGAAGCTTTCTTT. Translated: CASSSSQEGPEAFF.

Many counts were recorded for this clone. This specimen includes other DNA sequences encoding the same CDR3. The gene calls are TRBV10-3 and TRBJ1-1; 9 bases map to TRBD1. Unmatched junction bases numbered 6, after V lost 5 bases and J lost 5 bases. CDR1 is ENHRY and CDR2 is SYGVKD in the germline V gene. The length of the CDR3 is 14 residues. DNA of the CDR3: TGTGCCATCAGTAGACAGGGGGAGGGGACTGAAGCTTTCTTT. This encodes CAISRQGEGTEAFF.

The chain combines TRBV6-1 with TRBJ2-1; 9 bases line up with TRBD1. CDR1 and CDR2 from the germline V gene are MNHNS and SASEGT. The CDR3 extends over 15 amino acids. Trimming removed 5 bases from V and 7 bases from J; junction bases left unmatched: 9. The CDR3 is CASSPWTGVNNEQFF. CDR3 coding DNA: TGTGCCAGCAGTCCTTGGACAGGGGTTAATAATGAGCAGTTCTTC.

This clone has only a few counts. The chain couples TRBV5-6 to TRBJ2-2; D is possibly TRBD2 (6 bases). V was pared by 3 bases and J by 4 bases, with 13 bases between. Germline CDR1 reads SGHDT; CDR2 reads YYEEEE. The CDR3 spans 15 residues. CDR3 bases: TGTGCCAGCAGCTATAGGAGGGCAGGCACCGGGGAGCTGTTTTTT. It yields the protein CASSYRRAGTGELFF.

This clone was seen many times. The J gene is TRBJ2-3, the V gene TRBV10-3; 11 nucleotides align to TRBD2. Germline V lookup: CDR1 ENHRY, CDR2 SYGVKD. With 6 bases clipped from V and 5 bases from J, the junction kept 1 base outside the gene matches. The CDR3 runs to 13 residues. This CDR3 is CAIRGLAGDTQYF. The CDR3 coding sequence is TGTGCCATCAGAGGACTAGCGGGAGATACGCAGTATTTT.

A note on this clone: Lacking the conserved final phenylalanine or tryptophan, this CDR3 likely reflects a read error. This chain links TRBV5-6 with TRBJ1-1, with TRBD1 identical over 7 bases. The CDR3 has 12 amino acids. Germline V gene sequence: CDR1 SGHDT, CDR2 YYEEEE. After removal of 2 bases from V and 10 bases from J, the junction contained 5 bases not matched to a gene. The CDR3 sequence: CASSLGRDRAFC. Here the CDR3 DNA reads TGTGCCAGCAGCTTAGGAAGGGACAGAGCTTTCTGT.

This clone showed up just a few times. This rearrangement joins TRBV20-1 to TRBJ2-5; TRBD1 aligns across 7 bases. The germline CDR1 and CDR2 sequences are DFQATT and SNEGSKA (reference sequence). Trimming removed 6 bases from V and 0 bases from J; junction bases left unmatched: 10. CDR3 size: 15 residues. CDR3 in amino acids: CSATGNDRDQETQYF. The CDR3 nucleotides are TGCAGTGCAACCGGCAACGACAGGGACCAAGAGACCCAGTACTTC.

Concerning this clone: Compared with germline, one end of the junction differs, possibly owing to a read error. The chain recombines TRBV2 with TRBJ2-1; the D gene is possibly TRBD1 (5 bases). Germline CDR1 and CDR2: SNHLY and FYNNEI. The CDR3 spans 13 residues. The CDR3 DNA follows: TGTGCCAGCAGTGAAACAGGATACAATGGGCAGTTCTTC. Translating gives CASSETGYNGQFF.